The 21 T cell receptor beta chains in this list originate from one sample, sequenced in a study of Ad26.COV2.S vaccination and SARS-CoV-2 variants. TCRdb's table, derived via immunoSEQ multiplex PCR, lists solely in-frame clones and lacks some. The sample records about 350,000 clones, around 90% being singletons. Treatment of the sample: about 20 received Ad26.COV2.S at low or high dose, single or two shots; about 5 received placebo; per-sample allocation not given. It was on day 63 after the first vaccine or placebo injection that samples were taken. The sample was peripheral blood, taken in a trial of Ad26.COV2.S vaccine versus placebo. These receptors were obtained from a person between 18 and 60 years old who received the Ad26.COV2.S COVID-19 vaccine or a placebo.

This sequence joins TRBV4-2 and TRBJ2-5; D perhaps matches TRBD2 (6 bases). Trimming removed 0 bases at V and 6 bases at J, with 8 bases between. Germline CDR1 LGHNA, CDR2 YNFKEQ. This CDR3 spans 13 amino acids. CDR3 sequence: CASSQDGRKTQYF. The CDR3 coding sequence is TGTGCCAGCAGCCAAGATGGGAGGAAGACCCAGTACTTC.

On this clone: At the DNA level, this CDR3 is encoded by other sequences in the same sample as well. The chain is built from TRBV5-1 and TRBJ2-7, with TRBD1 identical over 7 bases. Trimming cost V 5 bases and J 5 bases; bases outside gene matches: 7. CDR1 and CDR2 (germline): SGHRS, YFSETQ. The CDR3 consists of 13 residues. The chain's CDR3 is CASSRDSRDEQYF. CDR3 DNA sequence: TGCGCCAGCAGTCGGGACAGCCGAGACGAGCAGTACTTC.

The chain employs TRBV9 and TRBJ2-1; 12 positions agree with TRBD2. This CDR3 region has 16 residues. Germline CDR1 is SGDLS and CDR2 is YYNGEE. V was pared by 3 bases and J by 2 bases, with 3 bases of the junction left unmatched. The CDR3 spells CASSASGGGTYNEQFF. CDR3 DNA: TGTGCCAGCAGCGCTAGCGGGGGGGGCACCTACAATGAGCAGTTCTTC.

The CDR3 loop is CASSMTWGSNQPQHF. The CDR3 nucleotides are TGTGCCAGTAGCATGACGTGGGGTAGCAATCAGCCCCAGCATTTT. The V and J genes are TRBV19 and TRBJ1-5; D remains ambiguous. Germline V gives CDR1 LNHDA, CDR2 SQIVND (reference sequence). The CDR3 covers 15 residues. Trimming pared 6 bases from V and 0 bases from J, leaving 12 bases between.

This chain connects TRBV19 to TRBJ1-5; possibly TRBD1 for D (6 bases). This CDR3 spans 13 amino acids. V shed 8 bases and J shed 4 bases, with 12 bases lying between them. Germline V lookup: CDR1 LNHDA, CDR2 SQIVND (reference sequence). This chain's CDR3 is CASADRRNQPQHF. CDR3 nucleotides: TGTGCCAGTGCGGACAGAAGGAATCAGCCCCAGCATTTT.

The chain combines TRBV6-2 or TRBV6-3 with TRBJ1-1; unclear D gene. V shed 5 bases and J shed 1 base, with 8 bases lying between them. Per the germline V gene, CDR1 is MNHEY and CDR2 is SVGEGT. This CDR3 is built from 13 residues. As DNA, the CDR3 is TGTGCCAGCAGTCCGACACAGAACACTGAAGCTTTCTTT. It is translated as CASSPTQNTEAFF.

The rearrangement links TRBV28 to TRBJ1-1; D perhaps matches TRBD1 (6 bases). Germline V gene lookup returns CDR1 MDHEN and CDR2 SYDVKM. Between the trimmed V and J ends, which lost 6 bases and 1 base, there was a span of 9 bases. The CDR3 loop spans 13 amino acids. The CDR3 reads CASSDRPNTEAFF. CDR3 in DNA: TGTGCCAGCAGCGACAGGCCGAACACTGAAGCTTTCTTT.

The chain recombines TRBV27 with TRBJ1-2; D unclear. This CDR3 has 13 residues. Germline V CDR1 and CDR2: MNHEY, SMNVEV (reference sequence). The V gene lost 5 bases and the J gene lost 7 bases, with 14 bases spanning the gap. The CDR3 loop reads CASSRRNVGGYTF. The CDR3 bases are TGTGCCAGCAGTCGTAGGAACGTTGGTGGCTACACCTTC.

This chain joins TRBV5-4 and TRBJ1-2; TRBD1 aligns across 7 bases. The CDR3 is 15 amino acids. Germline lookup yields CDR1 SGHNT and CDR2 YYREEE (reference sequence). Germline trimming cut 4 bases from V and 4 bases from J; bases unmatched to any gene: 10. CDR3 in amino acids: CASSPGGQGSYGYTF. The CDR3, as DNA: TGTGCCAGCAGCCCAGGGGGGCAGGGTAGCTATGGCTACACCTTC.

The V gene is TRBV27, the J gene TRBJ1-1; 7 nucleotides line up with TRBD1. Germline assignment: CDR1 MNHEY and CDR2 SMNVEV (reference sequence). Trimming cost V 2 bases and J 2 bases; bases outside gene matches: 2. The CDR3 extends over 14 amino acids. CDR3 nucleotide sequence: TGTGCCAGCAGTTTAAACAGGGGAAACACTGAAGCTTTCTTT. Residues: CASSLNRGNTEAFF.

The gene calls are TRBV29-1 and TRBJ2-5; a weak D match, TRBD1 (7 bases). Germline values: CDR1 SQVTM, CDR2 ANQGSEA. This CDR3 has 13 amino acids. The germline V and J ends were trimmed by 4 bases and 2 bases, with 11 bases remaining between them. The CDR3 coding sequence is TGCAGCGTTGTCCCAGGGGGGCAAGAGACCCAGTACTTC. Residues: CSVVPGGQETQYF.

CDR3 DNA sequence: TGTGCCAGCAGTTACGCTAGCGGACATGGGGAGCAGTACTTC. It codes for CASSYASGHGEQYF. This chain uses TRBV6-5 with TRBJ2-7, with 7 positions matching TRBD2. The CDR3 spans 14 residues. The J segment lost 7 bases and the V segment lost 2 bases, leaving 8 bases of the junction unmatched. CDR1 is MNHEY and CDR2 is SVGAGI in the germline V gene.

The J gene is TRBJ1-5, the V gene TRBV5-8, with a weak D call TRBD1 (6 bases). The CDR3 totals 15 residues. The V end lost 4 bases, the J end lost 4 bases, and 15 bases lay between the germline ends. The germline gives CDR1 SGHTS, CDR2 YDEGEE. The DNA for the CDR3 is TGTGCCAGCAGCCCGCGGGGGCCTCCTAATCAGCCCCAGCATTTT. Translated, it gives CASSPRGPPNQPQHF.

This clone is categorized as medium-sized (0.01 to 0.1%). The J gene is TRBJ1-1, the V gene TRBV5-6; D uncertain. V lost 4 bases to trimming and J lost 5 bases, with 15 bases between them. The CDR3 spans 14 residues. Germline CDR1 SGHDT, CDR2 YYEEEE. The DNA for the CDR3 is TGTGCCAGCAGCGCCTTTAGTGCGGAGACTGAAGCTTTCTTT. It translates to CASSAFSAETEAFF. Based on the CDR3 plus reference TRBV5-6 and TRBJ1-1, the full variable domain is DAGVTQSPTHLIKTRGQQVTLRCSPKSGHDTVSWYQQALGQGPQFIFQYYEEEERQRGNFPDRFSGHQFPNYSSELNVNALLLGDSALYLCASSAFSAETEAFFGQGTRLTVV.

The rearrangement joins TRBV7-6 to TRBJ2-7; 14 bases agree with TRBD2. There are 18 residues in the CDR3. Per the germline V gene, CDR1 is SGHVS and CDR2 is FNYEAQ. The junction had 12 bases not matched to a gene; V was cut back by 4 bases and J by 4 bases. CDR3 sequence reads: CASSSPGTSGSMGYEQYF. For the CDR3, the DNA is TGTGCCAGCAGCTCCCCGGGGACTAGCGGGAGTATGGGATACGAGCAGTACTTC.

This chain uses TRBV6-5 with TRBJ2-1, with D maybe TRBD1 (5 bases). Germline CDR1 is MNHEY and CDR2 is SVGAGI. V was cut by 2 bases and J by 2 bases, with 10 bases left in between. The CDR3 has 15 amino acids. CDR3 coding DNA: TGTGCCAGCAGTTACATGCAGGGTACCTACAATGAGCAGTTCTTC. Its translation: CASSYMQGTYNEQFF.

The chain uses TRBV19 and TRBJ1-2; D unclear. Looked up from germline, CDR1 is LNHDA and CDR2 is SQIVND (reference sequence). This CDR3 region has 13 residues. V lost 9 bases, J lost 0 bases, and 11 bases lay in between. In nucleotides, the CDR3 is TGTGCCAGCGAGGGTGAGGCTAACTATGGCTACACCTTC. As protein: CASEGEANYGYTF.

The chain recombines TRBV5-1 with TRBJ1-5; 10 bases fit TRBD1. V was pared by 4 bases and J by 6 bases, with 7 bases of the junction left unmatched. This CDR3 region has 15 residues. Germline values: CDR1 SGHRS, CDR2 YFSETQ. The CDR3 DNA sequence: TGCGCCAGCAGCCCGACAGGGGGCGTTCCTCAGCCCCAGCATTTT. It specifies CASSPTGGVPQPQHF.

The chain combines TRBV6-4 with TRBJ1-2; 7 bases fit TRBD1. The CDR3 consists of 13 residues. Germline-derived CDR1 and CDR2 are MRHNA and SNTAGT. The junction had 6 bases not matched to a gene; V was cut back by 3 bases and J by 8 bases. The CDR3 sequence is CASSETGTRGYTF. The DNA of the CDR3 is TGTGCCAGCAGTGAGACAGGGACTAGAGGCTACACCTTC.

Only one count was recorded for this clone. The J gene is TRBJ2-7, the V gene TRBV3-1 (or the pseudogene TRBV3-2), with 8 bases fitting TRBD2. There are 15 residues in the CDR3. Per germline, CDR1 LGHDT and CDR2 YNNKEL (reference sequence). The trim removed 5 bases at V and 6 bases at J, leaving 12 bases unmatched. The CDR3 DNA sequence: TGTGCCAGCAGCTCCCAACGGCTAGCGGGTGGCGAGCAGTACTTC. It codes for CASSSQRLAGGEQYF.

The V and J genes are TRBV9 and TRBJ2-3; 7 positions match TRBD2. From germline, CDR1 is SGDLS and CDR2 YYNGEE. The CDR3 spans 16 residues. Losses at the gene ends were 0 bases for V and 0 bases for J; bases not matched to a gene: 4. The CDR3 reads CASSVVGGGSTDTQYF. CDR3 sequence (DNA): TGTGCCAGCAGCGTAGTTGGCGGGGGAAGCACAGATACGCAGTATTTT.